The rows below give T cell receptor beta chains drawn from one sample of a study of blood T cell repertoires in COVID-19. Sequenced by immunoSEQ multiplex PCR; TCRdb stores in-frame clones only, minus some. This table has approximately 90,000 clones, roughly 80% appearing once. Sequenced: peripheral blood. These receptors were taken from a woman older than 75 with acute or convalescent COVID-19. Both conserved end residues are trimmed from each CDR3. D genes are given only for firm matches.

J | D | V | CDR3
TRBJ1-1 | - | TRBV14 | ASSQQGYTEAF
TRBJ2-3 | - | TRBV5-1 | ASSRVGGTSTDTQY
TRBJ2-7 | - | TRBV29-1 | SVVSGTYEQY
TRBJ2-5 | - | TRBV6-2/TRBV6-3 | ASSYSSADQETQY
TRBJ2-1 | - | TRBV24-1 | ATSDNRDWGEQF
TRBJ1-2 | - | TRBV12-3/TRBV12-4 | ASRRDTYGYT
TRBJ1-5 | TRBD1 | TRBV23-1 | ANTGQASDQPQH
TRBJ1-3 | - | TRBV12-1 | ASSFAQESGNTIY
TRBJ1-2 | TRBD1 | TRBV6-4 | ASSRSTGVGDNYGYT
TRBJ2-5 | - | TRBV2 | ASSDFGTVQETQY
TRBJ2-7 | TRBD2 | TRBV19 | ASSMLLAGTYEQY
TRBJ1-1 | - | TRBV27 | ASSLEWGPMNTEAF
TRBJ1-5 | - | TRBV6-5 | ASSYARGGNQPQH